One sample yielded the 15 T cell receptor beta chains listed below, sequenced in a study of blood T cells in healthy people across ages. A second PCR, run for roughly 7 to 12 cycles, used a sample-barcoded 5' primer plus a J-beta primer mix. TCRdb recomputed calls from the 5' RACE reads with MiXCR, one row per CDR3 protein. The sample lists some 1.4 million distinct CDR3 sequences; 35% to 45% were seen once. What was sequenced was blood. Receptor source: a woman under 30 in good health.

The chain combines TRBV19 with TRBJ2-4, with 8 positions matching TRBD1. The J call may be in error: the DNA end matches TRBJ2-7 better. In germline, CDR1 is LNHDA, CDR2 SQIVND (reference sequence). The CDR3 consists of 15 residues. Here the CDR3 reads CASSTAGQGSYEQYF. As DNA, the CDR3 is TGTGCCAGTAGTACCGCCGGACAGGGATCCTACGAGCAGTACTTC.

This clonotype was picked up a small number of times. V usage is TRBV24-1 and J usage is TRBJ1-1; D ambiguous. V was shortened by 7 bases and J by 5 bases, with 13 bases between the two germline ends. The CDR3 runs 13 residues. CDR1 is KGHDR and CDR2 is SFDVKD in the germline V gene. This CDR3 reads CATRGEAGTEAFF. The DNA for the CDR3 is TGTGCCACCAGGGGTGAAGCGGGGACTGAAGCTTTCTTT.

The chain joins TRBV11-1 to TRBJ2-2; tentatively, D is TRBD1 or TRBD2 (5 bases each). V lost 4 bases, J lost 2 bases, and 14 bases lay in between. CDR3 length: 16 residues. Germline V lookup: CDR1 SGHAT, CDR2 FQDESV (reference sequence). The CDR3 DNA is TGTGCCAGCAGCTCCCGTACAGGACTTAACACCGGGGAGCTGTTTTTT. Protein sequence: CASSSRTGLNTGELFF.

J is TRBJ2-7 and V is TRBV28, with no clear D. The ends were cut back, 5 bases at V and 2 bases at J, with 10 bases in the middle. The length of the CDR3 is 13 residues. Germline V CDR1 and CDR2: MDHEN, SYDVKM. The CDR3 DNA reads as TGTGCCAGCAGTAGGGCCGCAACCTACGAGCAGTACTTC. Encoded protein: CASSRAATYEQYF. The full variable domain, in which reference TRBV28 and TRBJ2-7 provide the parts outside the CDR3, is DVKVTQSSRYLVKRTGEKVFLECVQDMDHENMFWYRQDPGLGLRLIYFSYDVKMKEKGDIPEGYSVSREKKERFSLILESASTNQTSMYLCASSRAATYEQYFGPGTRLTVT.

The gene calls are TRBV7-2 and TRBJ2-3; perhaps TRBD2 as D (6 bases). With 5 bases removed from V and 13 bases from J, the gap between germline ends came to 19 bases. Germline CDR1 SGHTA, CDR2 FQGNSA. The CDR3 runs to 13 residues. Here the CDR3 DNA reads TGTGCCAGCAGCCGCTCCCCTAGCGTCAGAAAGTATTTT. This translates into CASSRSPSVRKYF.

Only a few counts were recorded for this clonotype. V is TRBV2 and J is TRBJ1-2; TRBD1 aligns across 10 bases. Germline-derived CDR1 and CDR2 are SNHLY and FYNNEI. The V segment lost 6 bases and the J segment 4 bases; nucleotides outside the gene matches: 8. The CDR3 extends over 15 amino acids. CDR3 residues: CASRRDRGYSYGYTF. In DNA form, the CDR3 reads TGTGCCAGCAGGAGGGACAGGGGTTATAGCTATGGCTACACCTTC.

This clonotype has a handful of counts. This rearrangement joins TRBV28 to TRBJ2-7; 8 bases match TRBD1. The J call may be incorrect, as the DNA end agrees better with TRBJ2-5. This CDR3 region has 14 residues. Germline V gene lookup returns CDR1 MDHEN and CDR2 SYDVKM. CDR3 sequence reads: CASTPPGTGSTQYF. CDR3 in DNA: TGTGCCAGCACCCCTCCAGGGACAGGTTCGACCCAGTACTTC.

This clonotype came up a few times. V is TRBV5-1 and J is TRBJ2-7; tentatively, D is TRBD1 or TRBD2 (5 bases each). With 0 bases removed from V and 0 bases from J, the gap between germline ends came to 13 bases. The CDR3 is 16 amino acids. Germline loops: CDR1 SGHRS, CDR2 YFSETQ. The CDR3 nucleotides read TGCGCCAGCAGCTTGGCGGGGACGGCAAGCTCCTACGAGCAGTACTTC. This codes for CASSLAGTASSYEQYF.

The gene calls are TRBV25-1 and TRBJ2-1; TRBD2 might be the D (6 bases). V lost 3 bases to trimming and J lost 6 bases, with 15 bases between them. Germline CDR1 is MGHDK and CDR2 is SYGVNS. The CDR3 length is 15 residues. The CDR3, as DNA: TGTGCCAGCAGTGAGTGGAGGGGCGACGGCAATGAGCAGTTCTTC. Protein sequence: CASSEWRGDGNEQFF.

The rearrangement joins TRBV12-3 or TRBV12-4 to TRBJ1-1; 7 bases map to TRBD1. The CDR3 sequence is 15 residues long. Losses at the gene ends were 5 bases for V and 4 bases for J; bases not matched to a gene: 10. The CDR3 loop reads CASSLSGQDRTEAFF. The DNA of the CDR3 is TGTGCCAGCAGTCTATCAGGACAGGACCGCACTGAAGCTTTCTTT.

The rearrangement joins TRBV20-1 to TRBJ2-1; D remains ambiguous. V was shortened by 6 bases and J by 10 bases, with 19 bases between the two germline ends. Germline assignment: CDR1 DFQATT and CDR2 SNEGSKA (reference sequence). The CDR3 totals 13 residues. As DNA, the CDR3 is TGCAGTGCGCGTGCTTATCCCGACGGGGAGCAGTTCTTC. It is translated as CSARAYPDGEQFF.

This rearrangement joins TRBV4-1 to TRBJ2-7; D tentatively reads TRBD1 or TRBD2 (5 bases each). Germline assignment: CDR1 MGHRA and CDR2 YSYEKL. The CDR3 runs 14 residues. The V end was cut by 1 base, the J end by 11 bases, with 18 bases between. The CDR3 protein is CASSQVYGAGREYF. For the CDR3, the DNA is TGCGCCAGCAGCCAAGTATATGGGGCTGGGAGAGAGTACTTC.

The chain employs TRBV5-1 and TRBJ1-5; no reliable D call. The CDR3 has 12 residues. V lost 6 bases and J lost 7, with 11 bases in between. Germline V gene lookup returns CDR1 SGHRS and CDR2 YFSETQ. Here the CDR3 DNA reads TGCGCCAGCACCAGAAGGAGGCAGCCCCAGCATTTT. Protein sequence: CASTRRRQPQHF.

V and J are TRBV28 and TRBJ2-4; 10 nucleotides agree with TRBD2. The CDR3 length is 14 residues. Germline CDR1 and CDR2: MDHEN and SYDVKM. V was clipped by 5 bases and J by 13 bases; unmatched bases: 11. CDR3 DNA sequence: TGTGCCAGCAGTCCCGAACTAGCGGGGTATGAGCAGTACTTC. As protein: CASSPELAGYEQYF.

This clonotype was seen only a few times. The chain uses TRBV29-1 and TRBJ2-1; D gene unclear. The germline gives CDR1 SQVTM, CDR2 ANQGSEA. V was shortened by 3 bases and J by 10 bases, with 4 bases between the two germline ends. The CDR3 loop spans 9 amino acids. Written as DNA, the CDR3 is TGCAGCGTTGAGCGGGAGCAGTTCTTC. Amino acid sequence: CSVEREQFF.